The T cell receptor (beta chain) under discussion was sequenced for a study of CD8+CD57+ T cells in acquired aplastic anemia. Study summary: DNA per sorted CD4+ or CD8+ sample ranged about 0.17 to 27.4 ug, averaging roughly 3.2 ug. General study results and limits: No significant difference in CD8+ Simpson's diversity was found between patients and controls. Patients and controls shared about 30 CD8+ CDR3 sequences, which appeared highly expressed in patients and within their immunodominant clones.

V dropped 3 bases and J dropped 1 base, with 10 bases sitting between them. CDR1 GTSNPN and CDR2 SVGIG come from the germline V gene (reference sequence). This CDR3 has 14 residues. Both TCR beta VDJ combination and CDR3 sequence profiling were carried out. Genomic DNA was the template for this profiling. One entry per CDR3 protein, called by TCRdb with MiXCR from the reads. The data contain under 200,000 distinct CDR3 sequences, less than 50% of them singletons. It was patients with CD8+CD57+ cell expansion by flow cytometry who were chosen for sequencing. With respect to this clonotype: Its cognate antigen is unknown.

Source material: sorted CD4+, CD8+, or CD8+CD57+ T cells (not recorded which) from PBMCs. This TCR came from a human donor with aplastic anemia. The chain recombines TRBV30 with TRBJ2-1; unclear D gene. The CDR3 sequence is CAWSYPSSYNEQFF. The CDR3 nucleotides read TGTGCCTGGAGCTATCCGTCGTCCTACAATGAGCAGTTCTTC.